This TCR beta chain was retrieved from a study of breast tumors, draining lymph nodes, adjacent tissues. TCRdb reprocessed the multiplex PCR reads with MiXCR, giving one entry per CDR3 protein. Of under 75,000 distinct CDR3 sequences listed, roughly 50% are singletons. Per the germline V gene, CDR1 is MNHEY and CDR2 is SVGEGT. The CDR3 runs to 13 residues. Deletions cut 2 bases from V and 7 bases from J, with 9 bases between. There are many counts of this clonotype. The target antigen is unknown. Study conclusions and caveats: The lymph node origin of tumor T cells was framed as consistent with a hypothesis, not demonstrated. Luminal-like breast cancer showed significantly higher tumor–nontumor repertoire similarity than basal-like.

This chain connects TRBV6-2 or TRBV6-3 to TRBJ2-1; D may be TRBD1 (5 bases). What was sequenced was breast tumor tissue. The sequence came from a female donor with breast cancer. Some clones in this sample may be carry-over from other donors' samples. DNA of the CDR3: TGTGCCAGCAGTTACAGGGGTGGGAATGAGCAGTTCTTC. Its protein is CASSYRGGNEQFF.